The clone carrying this T cell receptor beta chain was seen many times. The presence of a unique molecular identifier marked each TCR cDNA molecule. TCRdb reanalysed the 5' RACE reads using MiXCR and keeps one entry per CDR3 protein. Of more than 45,000 distinct CDR3 sequences in the sample, roughly 5% are singletons; the top ten hold 11%. Time point specified: sample taken at primary tumor resection. Whole RNA obtained from tumor, nontumor lung or frozen PBMC underwent sequencing without sorting. The sample originates from a study of spatial heterogeneity in lung cancer. Study information: Sequences of the beta chain were consistently detected in greater numbers than alpha-chain sequences.

The germline V and J ends were trimmed by 2 bases and 7 bases, with 15 bases remaining between them. The length of the CDR3 is 15 residues. Germline lookup yields CDR1 DFQATT and CDR2 SNEGSKA (reference sequence). This receptor was obtained from a male donor with early-stage non-small cell lung cancer. The chain carries TRBV20-1 and TRBJ1-6; maybe TRBD1 (5 bases). The input for sequencing was PBMCs, taken at surgery. CDR3 amino acids: CSARNPGTQNSPLHF. In nucleotides, the CDR3 is TGCAGTGCTAGAAATCCCGGGACGCAGAATTCACCCCTCCACTTT.